This T cell receptor (beta chain) was obtained from a study of blood T cells in healthy people across ages. Notes on the study in general: Significant beta diversity loss was already apparent by age approximately 42, declining roughly linearly. It was the long-lived donors that had more naive CD4+ cells and higher diversity than aged donors.

As concerns this clonotype: Its antigen is unidentified.

Trimming took 4 bases from V and 13 from J; bases not matched to a gene: 15. The CDR3 is 14 amino acids. PCR was performed a second time for about 6 to 12 cycles using a sample-barcoded 5' primer and a J-beta primer mix. Each cDNA molecule was tagged by a template-switch adaptor that had 12 random nucleotides. Samples each returned at least 3 million CDR3-containing paired-end reads. TCRdb redid the calling of the 5' RACE reads with MiXCR, one entry per CDR3 protein. The sample lists about 1,400,000 distinct CDR3 sequences, 59% occurring once. This clonotype was sampled from a young man in good health. The V call is TRBV12-3 or TRBV12-4, the J call TRBJ2-5, with 7 bases that match TRBD1. Specimen: blood. Here the CDR3 reads CASSSYTGTAEPYF. The CDR3 DNA reads TGTGCCAGCAGTTCATACACCGGGACAGCAGAACCGTACTTC.